The clone carrying this TCR beta chain was counted ten times or more. Antigen specificity is unknown. Time point reported: peripheral blood 6 weeks after treatment start. TCRdb's copy holds only in-frame clones and misses some; the assay was immunoSEQ multiplex PCR. Here the sample spans around 50,000 clones, approximately 86% being singletons. The data stem from a study of PD-L1 blockade in urothelial cancer. Looking at the study overall: The patients' atezolizumab therapy, 1,200 mg intravenously every 3 weeks, started in the mid-2010s. About 85% of the 29 patients were males with bladder-origin urothelial cancer. Patients had received 0 to 3 prior chemotherapy regimens.

Study-level findings and limits: Those with durable benefit had larger increases in tumor-associated blood clones at 3 weeks.

Germline V gene lookup returns CDR1 LGHNT and CDR2 FRNRAP. This CDR3 has 17 residues. V lost 0 bases to trimming and J lost 0 bases; unmatched junction nucleotides: 6. This sequence was found in a man aged 45-65 years with urothelial cancer. Material: PBMCs, obtained around atezolizumab (anti-PD-L1) treatment. The V gene is TRBV12-5, the J gene TRBJ2-7, with 9 bases lining up with TRBD1. CDR3 DNA: TGTGCTAGTGGTTTGGTAAGGTGGGACAGGGACTCCTACGAGCAGTACTTC. This codes for CASGLVRWDRDSYEQYF.